The rows below give T cell receptor beta chains drawn from one sample of a study of beta chain features in type 1 diabetes. Only in-frame clones appear in the TCRdb table, and some are missing; sequencing was by immunoSEQ multiplex PCR. The table records approximately 58,000 clones, roughly 63% of them present only once. The specimen was stem cell memory CD4+ T cells from blood. These receptors were obtained from a woman in her twenties or thirties with type 1 diabetes. Both conserved end residues are part of each CDR3. The D gene is left open where the match is weak. Clone size appears in some rows only: once, few, many, or a class for an expanded clone.

size | J | V | length | D | DNA | CDR3
few | TRBJ1-1 | TRBV11-2 | 13 | - | TGTGCCAGCAGCTTAGTATGGACAGCTGAAGCTTTCTTT | CASSLVWTAEAFF
- | TRBJ1-1 | TRBV18 | 17 | - | TGTGCCAGCTCACCACAGGGGCGCGTCGCGGTGAACACTGAAGCTTTCTTT | CASSPQGRVAVNTEAFF
- | TRBJ1-1 | TRBV7-2 | 14 | - | TGTGCCAGCAGCTTAGCGGGACAACCCCTTGAAGCTTTCTTT | CASSLAGQPLEAFF
- | TRBJ2-1 | TRBV2 | 14 | TRBD2 | TGTGCCAGCAAAGGACTAGCGGGAGGGAATGAGCAGTTCTTC | CASKGLAGGNEQFF
few | TRBJ2-3 | TRBV5-1 | 14 | TRBD2 | TGCGCCAGCAGCCGGAGCGGGAGTACAGATACGCAGTATTTT | CASSRSGSTDTQYF
- | TRBJ1-2 | TRBV29-1 | 14 | - | TGCAGCGCAATTGGAGACCGAGAGGATTATGGCTACACCTTC | CSAIGDREDYGYTF
- | TRBJ2-7 | TRBV7-2 | 14 | TRBD2 | TGTGCCAGCAGCTTAGCTAGCGGGAGCTACGAGCAGTACTTC | CASSLASGSYEQYF
- | TRBJ2-3 | TRBV7-3 | 14 | TRBD1 | TGTGCCAGCAGCCGACAGGGGGCTGGGGATACGCAGTATTTT | CASSRQGAGDTQYF
- | TRBJ2-2 | TRBV5-1 | 15 | TRBD2 | TGCGCCAGCAGCGAGGTGACTAGCTACACCGGGGAGCTGTTTTTT | CASSEVTSYTGELFF
few | TRBJ1-2 | TRBV29-1 | 13 | TRBD1 | TGCAGCGTCGGACAGGGCAAAGGAGAAGGCTACACCTTC | CSVGQGKGEGYTF
- | TRBJ2-1 | TRBV5-1 | 16 | TRBD2 | TGCGCCAGCAGCTTGGACCTAGCGGGAGGACGCAATGAGCAGTTCTTC | CASSLDLAGGRNEQFF
once | TRBJ2-7 | TRBV18 | 13 | - | TGTGCCAGCTCACCCACAGGTATTTACGAGCAGTACTTC | CASSPTGIYEQYF
- | TRBJ2-3 | TRBV5-4 | 15 | TRBD1 | TGTGCCAGCAGCTTTTGGACAGGGGGCGTAGATACGCAGTATTTT | CASSFWTGGVDTQYF
- | TRBJ2-7 | TRBV28 | 13 | - | TGTGCCAGCAGCTCCTCTCAGGGCTACGAGCAGTACTTC | CASSSSQGYEQYF
- | TRBJ2-7 | TRBV6-6 | 15 | - | TGTGCCAGCTGGAGCAGTGGGGACACCTCCTACGAGCAGTACTTC | CASWSSGDTSYEQYF
- | TRBJ2-1 | TRBV6-1 | 15 | TRBD2 | TGTGCCAGCAGTATTCTAGCGGGAGGTTACAATGAGCAGTTCTTC | CASSILAGGYNEQFF
- | TRBJ2-1 | TRBV19 | 13 | TRBD2 | TGTGCCAGTAGTACGGTAGCGGGAGATGAGCAGTTCTTC | CASSTVAGDEQFF
- | TRBJ2-2 | TRBV7-8 | 16 | TRBD2 | TGTGCCAGCAGCTCGGGACTAGCGGGAGGAACCGGGGAGCTGTTTTTT | CASSSGLAGGTGELFF
- | TRBJ2-5 | TRBV28 | 15 | TRBD1 | TGTGCCAGCAGTTCTACAGGGGTCGGGTGGGGTGGCCAGTACTTC | CASSSTGVGWGGQYF
- | TRBJ2-7 | TRBV9 | 15 | TRBD2 | TGTGCCAGCAGCGTAGATACTAGCGGATCCTACGAGCAGTACTTC | CASSVDTSGSYEQYF
- | TRBJ2-1 | TRBV4-2 | 13 | - | TGTGCCAGCAGCCAAGATTCCACCGGTGAGCAGTTCTTC | CASSQDSTGEQFF
- | TRBJ2-3 | TRBV19 | 16 | TRBD2 | TGTGCCAGTAGTACCCTACTAGCGAGAAGCACAGATACGCAGTATTTT | CASSTLLARSTDTQYF
- | TRBJ2-1 | TRBV6-6 | 15 | TRBD2 | TGTGCCAGCAGCGTAGGGACTAGCGGGAGTTTAGAGCAGTTCTTC | CASSVGTSGSLEQFF
- | TRBJ2-7 | TRBV2 | 14 | TRBD2 | TGTGCCAGCAAGGGCGGGAGGATCGCCTACGAGCAGTACTTC | CASKGGRIAYEQYF
- | TRBJ2-1 | TRBV11-2 | 18 | - | TGTGCCAGCAGCGCGCGGCGGTTGGGCGGAGGTTCCTACAATGAGCAGTTCTTC | CASSARRLGGGSYNEQFF
few | TRBJ2-1 | TRBV19 | 12 | - | TGTGCCAGTAGCTCCCGGGGCAATGAGCAGTTCTTC | CASSSRGNEQFF
- | TRBJ2-3 | TRBV28 | 14 | - | TGTGCCAGCAGTTCTCCCCGCCGGGGAGATACGCAGTATTTT | CASSSPRRGDTQYF
- | TRBJ2-6 | TRBV18 | 16 | - | TGTGCCAGCTCACCGTTTCAGGGCCCTGGGGCCAACGTCCTGACTTTC | CASSPFQGPGANVLTF
- | TRBJ2-5 | TRBV28 | 18 | TRBD2 | TGTGCCAGCCTCGCGACTAGCGGGAGAGGGTGGGGCCAAGAGACCCAGTACTTC | CASLATSGRGWGQETQYF
few | TRBJ2-7 | TRBV5-4 | 15 | - | TGTGCCAGCAGCTTAACCGGGACTCTTTCCTACGAGCAGTACTTC | CASSLTGTLSYEQYF
- | TRBJ2-6 | TRBV13 | 19 | TRBD1 | TGTGCCAGCAGCCGCTGGACAGGAAGCCTCCACTCTGGGGCCAACGTCCTGACTTTC | CASSRWTGSLHSGANVLTF
- | TRBJ2-1 | TRBV29-1 | 14 | TRBD2 | TGCAGCGTATTCAAACTAGCGGGAGTGAATGAGCAGTTCTTC | CSVFKLAGVNEQFF
- | TRBJ2-7 | TRBV28 | 17 | TRBD2 | TGTGCCACAAAACCCGGGACTAGCGGGGGGGATTCGTACGAGCAGTACTTC | CATKPGTSGGDSYEQYF
- | TRBJ2-7 | TRBV28 | 12 | - | TGTGCCAGCAGTTTATTTCAGGCCAAGCAGTACTTC | CASSLFQAKQYF
- | TRBJ2-3 | TRBV19 | 15 | TRBD2 | TGTGCCAGTAACGGGTTGGCGGGAGCTGGAGATACGCAGTATTTT | CASNGLAGAGDTQYF
- | TRBJ2-7 | TRBV7-2 | 16 | TRBD2 | TGTGCCAGCAGCTTCTTAGCGGGAGGGCCCTCCTACGAGCAGTACTTC | CASSFLAGGPSYEQYF
- | TRBJ2-7 | TRBV2 | 15 | - | TGTGCCAGCAGAGAATGGCCACAGGGAGTAAACGAGCAGTACTTC | CASREWPQGVNEQYF
few | TRBJ1-5 | TRBV15 | 15 | - | TGTGCCACCAGCAGTAGACCTGGAGGCAATCAGCCCCAGCATTTT | CATSSRPGGNQPQHF
- | TRBJ2-4 | TRBV5-1 | 15 | TRBD2 | TGCGCCAGCAGCTTGCTAGCGGGAGCCAAAAACATTCAGTACTTC | CASSLLAGAKNIQYF
once | TRBJ2-3 | TRBV11-2 | 19 | TRBD2 | TGTGCCAGCAGCTTATTTGGAGTTCTTGCGGGAGCTAGCACAGATACGCAGTATTTT | CASSLFGVLAGASTDTQYF
few | TRBJ2-1 | TRBV19 | 12 | - | TGTGCCAGTAGTACCTCAGGGAATGAGCAGTTCTTC | CASSTSGNEQFF
- | TRBJ1-2 | TRBV6-1 | 15 | - | TGTGCCAGCACTCTCCCGCGGGGAGGTTTGGATGGCTACACCTTC | CASTLPRGGLDGYTF